The 16 T cell receptor beta chains listed next were all sequenced from one sample in a study of blood T cells in healthy people across ages. For the second PCR, which ran for about 7 to 11 cycles, a sample-barcoded 5' primer and a J-beta primer mix were used. TCRdb re-derived calls from the 5' RACE reads in MiXCR, one entry per CDR3 protein. The sample lists 1.5 million to 2 million distinct CDR3 sequences, about 39% occurring once. Source material: blood. The receptors were sampled from a human donor in good health.

The chain carries TRBV20-1 and TRBJ1-2; TRBD1 might be the D (6 bases). V was trimmed by 8 bases and J by 8 bases, leaving 24 bases between them. This CDR3 spans 14 amino acids. Germline CDR1 and CDR2: DFQATT and SNEGSKA (reference sequence). CDR3 amino acids: CSPLRTGRVDGYTF. CDR3 in DNA: TGCAGTCCTTTACGAACAGGGAGGGTCGACGGCTACACCTTC.

This clonotype has just a few counts. The genes are TRBV20-1 and TRBJ2-3; TRBD2 matches at 7 bases. The germline CDR1 and CDR2 sequences are DFQATT and SNEGSKA (reference sequence). CDR3 length: 13 amino acids. After removal of 3 bases from V and 3 bases from J, the junction contained 3 bases not matched to a gene. CDR3 coding DNA: TGCAGTGCTAGCGGGACTACTACAGATACGCAGTATTTT. It encodes CSASGTTTDTQYF.

The rearrangement links TRBV9 to TRBJ1-1, with D hard to call. V dropped 0 bases and J dropped 8 bases, with 11 bases sitting between them. This CDR3 has 13 amino acids. Germline CDR1 SGDLS, CDR2 YYNGEE. As DNA, the CDR3 is TGTGCCAGCAGCGTAGATCTGGGTCGAGAAGCTTTCTTT. Residues: CASSVDLGREAFF.

This clonotype was seen a few times. The genes are TRBV6-5 and TRBJ1-2; the match to TRBD1 covers 9 bases. CDR1 MNHEY and CDR2 SVGAGI come from the germline V gene. The CDR3 runs 15 residues. The J segment lost 7 bases and the V segment lost 3 bases, leaving 9 bases of the junction unmatched. The CDR3 DNA follows: TGTGCCAGCAGTTATCAAGCCGGGACAGGGACTGGCTACACCTTC. This encodes CASSYQAGTGTGYTF.

The V gene is TRBV11-2, the J gene TRBJ2-4; 9 nucleotides agree with TRBD1. The trim removed 1 base at V and 13 bases at J, leaving 11 bases unmatched. The CDR3 is 15 amino acids. Germline V gene lookup returns CDR1 SGHAT and CDR2 FQNNGV. The CDR3: CASSLAGQGWMKQYF. CDR3 nucleotides: TGTGCCAGCAGCTTAGCTGGACAGGGGTGGATGAAGCAGTACTTC.

The chain uses TRBV15 and TRBJ2-4; 9 nucleotides agree with TRBD1. The length of the CDR3 is 16 residues. Germline V gene data show CDR1 as LNHNV and CDR2 as YYDKDF (reference sequence). J was trimmed by 13 bases and V by 0 bases; bases with no gene match: 13. CDR3 in amino acids: CATSRDNLDRGVGQYF. The CDR3 coding sequence is TGTGCCACCAGCAGAGATAACTTGGACAGGGGTGTCGGGCAGTACTTC.

This clonotype was observed a handful of times. This chain connects TRBV5-1 to TRBJ2-5; D is perhaps TRBD1 or TRBD2 (5 bases each). The J call is uncertain, as TRBJ2-7 better fits the DNA end. CDR1 and CDR2 (germline): SGHRS, YFSETQ. The CDR3 sequence is 14 residues long. DNA of the CDR3: TGCGCCAGCAGCTTGGCCGCCAGGGAGAACGAGCAGTACTTC. It is translated as CASSLAARENEQYF.

The chain uses TRBV19 and TRBJ2-1, with 11 positions matching TRBD1. Germline CDR1 and CDR2: LNHDA and SQIVND (reference sequence). With V trimmed by 4 bases and J by 3 bases, 5 bases remained unmatched. CDR3 length equals 16 residues. The DNA of the CDR3 is TGTGCCAGTAGTAAGGGGGGGACAGGGGGCTACAATGAGCAGTTCTTC. Translation: CASSKGGTGGYNEQFF.

DNA of the CDR3: TGTGCCAGCAGCTGGGACCGTACGAACACCGGGGAGCTGTTTTTT. Translating gives CASSWDRTNTGELFF. The chain combines TRBV11-2 with TRBJ2-2; either TRBD1 or TRBD2 may fit D (5 bases each). This CDR3 is 15 amino acids long. V lost 4 bases and J 0 bases, leaving 9 bases between the germline ends. Germline CDR1 is SGHAT and CDR2 is FQNNGV. Based on the CDR3 plus reference TRBV11-2 and TRBJ2-2, the full variable domain is EAGVAQSPRYKIIEKRQSVAFWCNPISGHATLYWYQQILGQGPKLLIQFQNNGVVDDSQLPKDRFSAERLKGVDSTLKIQPAKLEDSAVYLCASSWDRTNTGELFFGEGSRLTVL.

This clonotype was seen a handful of times. V usage is TRBV16 and J usage is TRBJ2-1; TRBD1 matches at 10 bases. Trimming took 4 bases from V and 9 from J; bases not matched to a gene: 9. This CDR3 contains 15 residues. Germline-derived CDR1 and CDR2 are KGHSY and FQNENV. As DNA, the CDR3 is TGTGCCAGCAGCCTGAGACAGGGGGCAGGAGGTGAGCAGTTCTTC. Translation gives CASSLRQGAGGEQFF.

This clonotype was recorded once. Written as DNA, the CDR3 is TGTGCCACCATGGGGACTAGCGGGGTGGAGACCCAGTACTTC. This encodes CATMGTSGVETQYF. V gene TRBV24-1 combines with J gene TRBJ2-7, with TRBD2 matching 13 bases. The DNA end is more similar to TRBJ2-5, so the J call may be wrong. The CDR3 spans 14 residues. CDR1 is KGHDR, CDR2 SFDVKD, per germline.

The V gene is TRBV20-1, the J gene TRBJ1-4; a weak D match, TRBD1 (5 bases). The V end was cut by 5 bases, the J end by 1 base, with 11 bases between. CDR3 size: 14 residues. Germline V gene sequence: CDR1 DFQATT, CDR2 SNEGSKA (reference sequence). CDR3 DNA: TGCAGTGCTTCCCAGAGGGGAACTAATGAAAAACTGTTTTTT. Its protein is CSASQRGTNEKLFF.

The table lists this clonotype with a count of one. CDR3 protein: CASSPTVANTEAFF. The CDR3 nucleotides are TGTGCCAGCAGCCCGACGGTGGCTAACACTGAAGCTTTCTTT. The chain couples TRBV7-9 to TRBJ1-1, with unresolved D. This CDR3 is built from 14 residues. Germline V CDR1 and CDR2: SEHNR, FQNEAQ (reference sequence). V dropped 5 bases and J dropped 2 bases, with 12 bases sitting between them.

Remarks on this clonotype: At one boundary the junction diverges from the germline segment, which might be a read error. This sequence joins TRBV11-2 and TRBJ1-2; D remains ambiguous. There are 13 residues in the CDR3. Germline CDR1 SGHAT, CDR2 FQNNGV. The CDR3 DNA reads as TGTGCCGGCAGCCACTATGTTGGGGTTGGCTACACCTTC. This codes for CAGSHYVGVGYTF.

This clonotype was recorded a few times. V usage is TRBV2 and J usage is TRBJ1-1; the D is unclear. Germline V gene data show CDR1 as SNHLY and CDR2 as FYNNEI. V was trimmed by 3 bases and J by 1 base, leaving 12 bases between them. The CDR3 has 15 amino acids. The DNA for the CDR3 is TGTGCCAGCAGTGAGACCGGGGTCCCGAACACTGAAGCTTTCTTT. The encoded protein is CASSETGVPNTEAFF.

This clonotype was counted only a few times. V gene TRBV7-6 combines with J gene TRBJ2-1; no clear D. CDR1 and CDR2 (germline): SGHVS, FNYEAQ. CDR3 length equals 17 residues. The V end was cut by 4 bases, the J end by 1 base, with 17 bases between. CDR3: CASSSDDVVASYNEQFF. In DNA, the CDR3 is TGTGCCAGCAGCTCGGATGACGTCGTGGCTTCCTACAATGAGCAGTTCTTC.